The sequence of this T cell receptor beta chain was determined in a study of response to subunit inactivated influenza vaccine. Trimming cost V 0 bases and J 0 bases, with 15 bases left between them. This CDR3 comprises 19 residues. In germline, CDR1 is LGHNA, CDR2 YSLEER. There are a few counts of this clonotype. What it binds is not known. TCRdb called the RT-PCR reads again in MiXCR, with one record for every CDR3 protein. The table lists 500,000 to 600,000 distinct CDR3 sequences, approximately 15% of them singletons. Whole-study findings and limits: There was a suggestion from the authors that each seasonal influenza vaccination recruits few new T cells.

The clonotype comes from a man aged 50-75 years who received an inactivated influenza vaccine. The chain is built from TRBV4-3 and TRBJ2-6, with TRBD2 as a possible D gene (5 bases). The sequences come from CD4+ T cells sorted from PBMCs, collected roughly 24 months after vaccination. DNA for the CDR3: TGCGCCAGCAGCCAAGATATTTGGAGCGGAAGCTCTGGGGCCAACGTCCTGACTTTC. Protein sequence: CASSQDIWSGSSGANVLTF.